This paragraph reports one T cell receptor (beta chain). The antigen is not known. The assay was immunoSEQ multiplex PCR, and TCRdb's table has in-frame clones only and misses some. The sample contains fewer than 13,000 clones, approximately 81% of which appear only once. Germline trimming cut 0 bases from V and 1 base from J; bases unmatched to any gene: 4. This CDR3 is 16 amino acids long. Germline V gene data show CDR1 as MGHRA and CDR2 as YSYEKL. The sample belongs to a study of T cells after posttransplantation cyclophosphamide. Broader study findings: Donor-recipient repertoire similarity was low at 1-2 months, rising over year one. TRB overlap between skin or GI tissue T cells and blood was limited.

Busulfan-fludarabine conditioning, marrow transplant, and cyclophosphamide on days +3 and +4 were administered. The chain has TRBV4-1 and TRBJ2-5; 8 nucleotides align to TRBD2. The specimen was PBMCs, collected after allogeneic stem cell transplant with posttransplant cyclophosphamide. The receptor comes from a female patient in her fifties who received an allogeneic stem cell transplant from a related donor, was CMV-positive, and had no GVHD. Some T cells may be provided by the graft donor. The chain's CDR3 is CASSQDRGGAQETQYF. The CDR3 DNA sequence: TGCGCCAGCAGCCAAGATCGGGGGGGGGCCCAAGAGACCCAGTACTTC.